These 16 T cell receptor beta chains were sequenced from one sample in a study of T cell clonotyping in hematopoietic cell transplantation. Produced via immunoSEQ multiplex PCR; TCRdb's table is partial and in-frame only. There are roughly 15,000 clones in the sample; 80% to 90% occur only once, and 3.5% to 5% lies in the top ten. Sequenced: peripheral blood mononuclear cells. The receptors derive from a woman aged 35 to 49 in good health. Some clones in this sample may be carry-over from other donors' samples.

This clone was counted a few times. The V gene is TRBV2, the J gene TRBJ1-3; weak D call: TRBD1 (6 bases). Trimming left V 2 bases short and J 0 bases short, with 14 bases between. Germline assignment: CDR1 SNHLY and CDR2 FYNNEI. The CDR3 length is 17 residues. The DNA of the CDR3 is TGTGCCAGCAGTGAACGGGCAGGGGACATCTCTGGAAACACCATATATTTT. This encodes CASSERAGDISGNTIYF.

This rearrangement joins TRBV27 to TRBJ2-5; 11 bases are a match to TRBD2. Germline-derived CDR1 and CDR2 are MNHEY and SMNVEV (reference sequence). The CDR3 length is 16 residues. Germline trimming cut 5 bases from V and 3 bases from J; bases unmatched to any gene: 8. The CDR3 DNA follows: TGTGCCAGCAGTCAGATAGCGGGGGGGCCCGAAGAGACCCAGTACTTC. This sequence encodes CASSQIAGGPEETQYF.

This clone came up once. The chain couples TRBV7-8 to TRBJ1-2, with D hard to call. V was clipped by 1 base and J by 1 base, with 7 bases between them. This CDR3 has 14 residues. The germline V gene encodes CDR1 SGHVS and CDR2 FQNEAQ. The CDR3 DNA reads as TGTGCCAGCAGCTTAGAGGGCGGTAACTATGGCTACACCTTC. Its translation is CASSLEGGNYGYTF.

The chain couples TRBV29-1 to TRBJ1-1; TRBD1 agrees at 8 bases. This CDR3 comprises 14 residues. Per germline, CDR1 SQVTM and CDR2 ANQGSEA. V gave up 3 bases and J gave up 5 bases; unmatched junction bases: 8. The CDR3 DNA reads TGCAGCGTTGAGGTACAGGGGGTGGTGACTGAAGCTTTCTTT. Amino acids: CSVEVQGVVTEAFF.

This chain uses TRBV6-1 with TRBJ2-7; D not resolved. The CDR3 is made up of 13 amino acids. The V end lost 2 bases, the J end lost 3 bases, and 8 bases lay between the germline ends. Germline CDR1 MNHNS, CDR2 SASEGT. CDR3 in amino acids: CASSEMGFYEQYF. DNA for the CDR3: TGTGCCAGCAGTGAAATGGGCTTCTACGAGCAGTACTTC.

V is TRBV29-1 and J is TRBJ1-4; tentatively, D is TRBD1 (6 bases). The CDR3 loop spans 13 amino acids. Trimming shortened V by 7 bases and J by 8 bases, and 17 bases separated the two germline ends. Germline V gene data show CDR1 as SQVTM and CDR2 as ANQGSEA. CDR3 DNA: TGCAGCGCTATGAGCAGGGGAAAGGAAAAACTGTTTTTT. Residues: CSAMSRGKEKLFF.

CDR3 nucleotide sequence: TGCGCCAGCAGCCCAGCCGGGACTGCGGTAAACACCATATATTTT. Encoded protein: CASSPAGTAVNTIYF. This rearrangement joins TRBV4-3 to TRBJ1-3; D perhaps matches TRBD1 (5 bases). The CDR3 spans 15 residues. Per the germline V gene, CDR1 is LGHNA and CDR2 is YSLEER. Trimming took 4 bases from V and 6 from J, leaving 16 bases between them.

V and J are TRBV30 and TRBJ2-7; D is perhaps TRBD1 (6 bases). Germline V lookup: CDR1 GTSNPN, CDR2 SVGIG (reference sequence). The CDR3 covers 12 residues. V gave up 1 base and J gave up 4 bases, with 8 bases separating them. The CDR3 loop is CAWSGGQYEQYF. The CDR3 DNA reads TGTGCCTGGAGTGGCGGACAGTACGAGCAGTACTTC.

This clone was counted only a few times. The DNA for the CDR3 is TGTGCCAGCAGTGAAACAGCGGGAGAATCCGGGGAGCTGTTTTTT. Protein sequence: CASSETAGESGELFF. This chain connects TRBV6-4 to TRBJ2-2; 8 positions agree with TRBD2. Germline CDR1 MRHNA, CDR2 SNTAGT. J was trimmed by 6 bases and V by 3 bases; bases with no gene match: 6. This CDR3 is 15 amino acids long.

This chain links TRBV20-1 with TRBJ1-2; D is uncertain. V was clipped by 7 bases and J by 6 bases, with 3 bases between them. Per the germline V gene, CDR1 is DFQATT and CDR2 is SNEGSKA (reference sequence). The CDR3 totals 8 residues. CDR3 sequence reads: CSENGYTF. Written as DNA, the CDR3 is TGCAGTGAAAATGGCTACACCTTC.

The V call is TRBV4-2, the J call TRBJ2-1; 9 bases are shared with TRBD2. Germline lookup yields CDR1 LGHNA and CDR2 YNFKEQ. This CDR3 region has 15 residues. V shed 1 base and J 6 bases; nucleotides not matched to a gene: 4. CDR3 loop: CASSQAASGANEQFF. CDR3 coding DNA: TGTGCCAGCAGCCAAGCGGCTAGCGGGGCCAATGAGCAGTTCTTC.

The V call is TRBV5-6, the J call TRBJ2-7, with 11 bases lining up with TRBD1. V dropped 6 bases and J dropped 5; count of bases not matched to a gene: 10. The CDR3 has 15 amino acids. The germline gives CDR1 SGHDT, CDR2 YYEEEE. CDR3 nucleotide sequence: TGTGCCAGCAACCCTCGCGGGACAGGGGGACACGAGCAGTACTTC. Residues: CASNPRGTGGHEQYF.

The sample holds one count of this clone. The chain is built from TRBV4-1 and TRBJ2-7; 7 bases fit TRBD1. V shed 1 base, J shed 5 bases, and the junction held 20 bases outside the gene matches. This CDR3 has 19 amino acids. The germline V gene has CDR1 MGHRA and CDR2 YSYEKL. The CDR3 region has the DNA TGCGCCAGCAGCCAAGCAAGACAAGGTGGTTACAGGGGTCGGAACGAGCAGTACTTC. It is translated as CASSQARQGGYRGRNEQYF.

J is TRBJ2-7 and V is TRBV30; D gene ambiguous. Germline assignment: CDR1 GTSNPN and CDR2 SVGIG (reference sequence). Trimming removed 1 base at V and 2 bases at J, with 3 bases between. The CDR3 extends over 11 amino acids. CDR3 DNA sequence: TGTGCCTGGAGTGCGGCCTACGAGCAGTACTTC. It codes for CAWSAAYEQYF.

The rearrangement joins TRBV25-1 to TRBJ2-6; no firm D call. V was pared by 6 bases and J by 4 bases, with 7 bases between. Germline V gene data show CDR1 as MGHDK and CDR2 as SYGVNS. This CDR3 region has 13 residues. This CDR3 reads CASRRPGANVLTF. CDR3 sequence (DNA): TGTGCCAGCAGACGCCCCGGGGCCAACGTCCTGACTTTC.

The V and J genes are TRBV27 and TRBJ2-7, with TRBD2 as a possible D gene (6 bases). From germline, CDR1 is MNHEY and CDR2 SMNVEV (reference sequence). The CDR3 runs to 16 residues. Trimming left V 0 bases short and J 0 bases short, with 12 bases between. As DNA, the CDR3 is TGTGCCAGCAGTTTATCCTGGCGGGGTAGCTCCTACGAGCAGTACTTC. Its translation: CASSLSWRGSSYEQYF.